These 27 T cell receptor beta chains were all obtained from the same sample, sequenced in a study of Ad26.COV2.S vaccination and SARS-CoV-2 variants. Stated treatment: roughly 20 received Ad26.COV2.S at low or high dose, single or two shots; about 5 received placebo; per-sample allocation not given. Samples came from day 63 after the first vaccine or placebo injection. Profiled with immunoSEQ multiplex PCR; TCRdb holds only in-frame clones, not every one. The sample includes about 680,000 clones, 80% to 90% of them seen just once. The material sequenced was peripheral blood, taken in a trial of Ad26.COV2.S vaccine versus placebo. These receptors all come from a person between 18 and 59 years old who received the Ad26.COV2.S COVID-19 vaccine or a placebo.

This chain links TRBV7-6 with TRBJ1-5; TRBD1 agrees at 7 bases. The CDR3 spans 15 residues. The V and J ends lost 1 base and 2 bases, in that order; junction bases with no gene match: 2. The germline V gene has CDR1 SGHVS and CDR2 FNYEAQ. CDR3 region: CASSLGRGGNQPQHF. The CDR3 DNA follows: TGTGCCAGCAGCTTAGGCAGGGGGGGCAATCAGCCCCAGCATTTT.

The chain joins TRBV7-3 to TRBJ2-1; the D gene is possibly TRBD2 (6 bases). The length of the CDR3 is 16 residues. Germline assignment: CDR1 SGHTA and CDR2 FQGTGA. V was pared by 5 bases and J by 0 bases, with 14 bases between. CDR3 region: CASSPLTRSSYNEQFF. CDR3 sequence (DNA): TGTGCCAGCAGCCCGCTGACTAGAAGCTCCTACAATGAGCAGTTCTTC.

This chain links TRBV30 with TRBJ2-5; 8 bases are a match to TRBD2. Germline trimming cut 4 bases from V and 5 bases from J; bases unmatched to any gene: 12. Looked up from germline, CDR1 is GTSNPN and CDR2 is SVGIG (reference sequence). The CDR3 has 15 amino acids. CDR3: CAWTQTGTRRETQYF. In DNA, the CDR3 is TGTGCCTGGACCCAAACCGGGACTAGGCGGGAGACCCAGTACTTC.

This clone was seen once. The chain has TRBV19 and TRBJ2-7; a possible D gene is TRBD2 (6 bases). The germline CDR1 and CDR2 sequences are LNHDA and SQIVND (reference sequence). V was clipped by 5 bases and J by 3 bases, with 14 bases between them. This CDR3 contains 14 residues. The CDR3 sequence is CASSSAGSFYEQYF. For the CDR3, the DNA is TGTGCCAGTAGTTCGGCGGGATCCTTCTACGAGCAGTACTTC.

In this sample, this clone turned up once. CDR3 sequence reads: CASTRGGELFF. Here the CDR3 DNA reads TGTGCCAGCACCAGGGGAGGGGAGCTGTTTTTT. The rearrangement uses TRBV6-5 and TRBJ2-2; tentatively, D is TRBD1 (6 bases). Looked up from germline, CDR1 is MNHEY and CDR2 is SVGAGI. The CDR3 sequence is 11 residues long. The V gene lost 7 bases and the J gene lost 8 bases, with 8 bases spanning the gap.

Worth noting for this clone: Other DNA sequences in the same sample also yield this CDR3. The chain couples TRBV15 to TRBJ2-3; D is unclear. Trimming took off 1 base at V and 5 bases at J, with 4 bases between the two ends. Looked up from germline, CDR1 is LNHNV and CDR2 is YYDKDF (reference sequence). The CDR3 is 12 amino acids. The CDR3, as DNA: TGTGCCACCAGCAGAGGGGGAGATACGCAGTATTTT. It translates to CATSRGGDTQYF.

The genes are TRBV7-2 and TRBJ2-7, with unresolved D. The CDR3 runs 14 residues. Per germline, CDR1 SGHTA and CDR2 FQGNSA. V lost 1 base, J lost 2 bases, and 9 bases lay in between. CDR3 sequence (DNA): TGTGCCAGCAGCTTAGTCCAAGGGACCTACGAGCAGTACTTC. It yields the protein CASSLVQGTYEQYF.

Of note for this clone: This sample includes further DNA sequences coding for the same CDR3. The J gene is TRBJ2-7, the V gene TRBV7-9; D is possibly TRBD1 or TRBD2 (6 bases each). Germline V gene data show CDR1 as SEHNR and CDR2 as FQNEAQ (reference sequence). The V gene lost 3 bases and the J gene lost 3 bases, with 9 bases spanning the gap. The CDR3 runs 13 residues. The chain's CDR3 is CASSLGGYYEQYF. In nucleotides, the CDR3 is TGTGCCAGCAGCTTGGGGGGCTACTACGAGCAGTACTTC.

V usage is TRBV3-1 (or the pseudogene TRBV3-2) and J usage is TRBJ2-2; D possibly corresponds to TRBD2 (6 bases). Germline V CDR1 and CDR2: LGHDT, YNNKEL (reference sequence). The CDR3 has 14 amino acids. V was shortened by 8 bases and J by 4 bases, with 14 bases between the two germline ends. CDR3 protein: CASEAGTLTGELFF. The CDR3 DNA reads TGTGCCAGCGAAGCGGGTACCCTCACCGGGGAGCTGTTTTTT.

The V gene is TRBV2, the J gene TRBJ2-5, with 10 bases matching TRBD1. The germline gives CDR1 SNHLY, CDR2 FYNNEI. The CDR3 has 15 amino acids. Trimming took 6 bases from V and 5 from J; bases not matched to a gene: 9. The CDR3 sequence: CASRVDRGRWETQYF. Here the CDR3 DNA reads TGTGCCAGCAGAGTTGACAGGGGGCGCTGGGAGACCCAGTACTTC.

For the CDR3, the DNA is TGTGCCAGCAGGAGCTGGGACAGGGGGAACAATCAGCCCCAGCATTTT. Protein: CASRSWDRGNNQPQHF. The V and J genes are TRBV2 and TRBJ1-5, with 11 bases fitting TRBD1. This CDR3 contains 16 residues. Per germline, CDR1 SNHLY and CDR2 FYNNEI. Unmatched junction bases numbered 7, after V lost 6 bases and J lost 3 bases.

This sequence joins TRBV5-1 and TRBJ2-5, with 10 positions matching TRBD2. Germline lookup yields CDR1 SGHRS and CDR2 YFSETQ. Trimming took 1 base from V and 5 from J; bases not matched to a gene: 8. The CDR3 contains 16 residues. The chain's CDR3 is CASSLLASGGGETQYF. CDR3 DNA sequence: TGCGCCAGCAGCTTGTTAGCTAGCGGGGGCGGGGAGACCCAGTACTTC.

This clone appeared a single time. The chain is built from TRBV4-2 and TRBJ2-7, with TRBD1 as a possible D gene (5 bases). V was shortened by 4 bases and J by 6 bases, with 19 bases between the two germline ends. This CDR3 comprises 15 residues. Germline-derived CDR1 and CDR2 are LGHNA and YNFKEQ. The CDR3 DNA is TGTGCCAGCAGCCTCGAGCAGGGCTCCCCTACCGAGCAGTACTTC. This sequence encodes CASSLEQGSPTEQYF.

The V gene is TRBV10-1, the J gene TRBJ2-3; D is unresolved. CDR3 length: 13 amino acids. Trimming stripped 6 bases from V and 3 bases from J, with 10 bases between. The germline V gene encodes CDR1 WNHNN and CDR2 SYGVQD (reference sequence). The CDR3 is CASSPFLTDTQYF. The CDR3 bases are TGCGCCAGCAGCCCCTTCCTAACAGATACGCAGTATTTT.

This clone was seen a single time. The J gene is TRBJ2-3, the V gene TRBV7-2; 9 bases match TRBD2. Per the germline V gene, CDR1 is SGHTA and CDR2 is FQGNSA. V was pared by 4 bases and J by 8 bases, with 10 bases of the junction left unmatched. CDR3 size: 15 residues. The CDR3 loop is CASSSRGGGRGTQYF. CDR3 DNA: TGTGCCAGCAGCTCCCGAGGGGGCGGGAGGGGTACGCAGTATTTT. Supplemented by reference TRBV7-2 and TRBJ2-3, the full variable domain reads GAGVSQSPSNKVTEKGKDVELRCDPISGHTALYWYRQSLGQGLEFLIYFQGNSAPDKSGLPSDRFSAERTGGSVSTLTIQRTQQEDSAVYLCASSSRGGGRGTQYFGPGTRLTVL.

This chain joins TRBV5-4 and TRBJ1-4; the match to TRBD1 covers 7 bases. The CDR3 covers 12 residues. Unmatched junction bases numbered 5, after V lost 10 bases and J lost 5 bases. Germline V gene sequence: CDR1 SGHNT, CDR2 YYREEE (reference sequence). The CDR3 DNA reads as TGTGCCGCGGGGACAGAGAATGAAAAACTGTTTTTT. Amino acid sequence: CAAGTENEKLFF.

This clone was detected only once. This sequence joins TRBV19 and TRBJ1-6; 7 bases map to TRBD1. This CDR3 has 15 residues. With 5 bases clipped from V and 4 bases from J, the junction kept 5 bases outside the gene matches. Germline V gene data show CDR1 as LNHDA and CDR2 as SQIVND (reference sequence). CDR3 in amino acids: CASSPGTAYNSPLHF. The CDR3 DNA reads TGTGCCAGTAGTCCGGGGACAGCTTATAATTCACCCCTCCACTTT.

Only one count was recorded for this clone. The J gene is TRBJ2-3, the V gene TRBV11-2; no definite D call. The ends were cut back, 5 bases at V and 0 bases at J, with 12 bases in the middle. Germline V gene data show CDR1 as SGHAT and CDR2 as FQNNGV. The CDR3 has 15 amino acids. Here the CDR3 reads CASSPLFTSTDTQYF. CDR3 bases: TGTGCCAGCAGCCCACTTTTTACTAGCACAGATACGCAGTATTTT.

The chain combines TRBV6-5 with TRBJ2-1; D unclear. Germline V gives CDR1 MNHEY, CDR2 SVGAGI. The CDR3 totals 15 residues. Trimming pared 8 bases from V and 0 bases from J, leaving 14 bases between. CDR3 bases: TGTGCCAGCTCTCCAGAGGCCGCCTCCTACAATGAGCAGTTCTTC. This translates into CASSPEAASYNEQFF.

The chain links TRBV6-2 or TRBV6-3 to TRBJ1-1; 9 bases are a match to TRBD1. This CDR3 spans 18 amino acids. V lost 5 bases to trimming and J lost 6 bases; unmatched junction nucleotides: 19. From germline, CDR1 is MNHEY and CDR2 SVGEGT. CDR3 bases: TGTGCCAGCAGTAGAGCCCCAAATTCGGGACAGGGTGGGTCTGAAGCTTTCTTT. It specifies CASSRAPNSGQGGSEAFF.

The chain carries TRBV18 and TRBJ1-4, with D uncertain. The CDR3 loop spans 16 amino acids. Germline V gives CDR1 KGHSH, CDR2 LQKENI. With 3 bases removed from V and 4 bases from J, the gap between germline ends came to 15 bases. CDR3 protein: CASSPGSPSLNEKLFF. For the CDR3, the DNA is TGTGCCAGCTCACCTGGGTCACCGAGCCTTAATGAAAAACTGTTTTTT.

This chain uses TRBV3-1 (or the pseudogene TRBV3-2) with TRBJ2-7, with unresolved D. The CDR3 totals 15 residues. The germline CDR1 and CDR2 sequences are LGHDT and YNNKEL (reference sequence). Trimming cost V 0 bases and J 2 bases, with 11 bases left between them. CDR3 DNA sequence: TGTGCCAGCAGCCAAGAGCCTAATTCTGCCTACGAGCAGTACTTC. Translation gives CASSQEPNSAYEQYF.

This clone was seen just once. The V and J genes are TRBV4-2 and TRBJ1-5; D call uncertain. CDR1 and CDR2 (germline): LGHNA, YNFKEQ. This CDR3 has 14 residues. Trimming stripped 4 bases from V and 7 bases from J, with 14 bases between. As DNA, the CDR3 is TGTGCCAGCAGCCGCCAAATGGAAGCCCAGCCCCAGCATTTT. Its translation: CASSRQMEAQPQHF.

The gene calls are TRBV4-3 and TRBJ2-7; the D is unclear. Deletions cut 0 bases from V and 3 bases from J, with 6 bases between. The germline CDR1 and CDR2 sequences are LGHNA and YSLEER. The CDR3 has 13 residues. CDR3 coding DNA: TGCGCCAGCAGCCAAGATTTTGGCTACGAGCAGTACTTC. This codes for CASSQDFGYEQYF.

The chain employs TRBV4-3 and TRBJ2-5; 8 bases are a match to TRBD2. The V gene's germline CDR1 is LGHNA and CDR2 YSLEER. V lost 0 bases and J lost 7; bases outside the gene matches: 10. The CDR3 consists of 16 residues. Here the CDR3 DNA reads TGCGCCAGCAGCCAAGACAGGCGGGGGGACTCTTGGACCCAGTACTTC. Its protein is CASSQDRRGDSWTQYF.

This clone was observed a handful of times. CDR3 sequence: CASSYSGTGLPYEQYF. In DNA form, the CDR3 reads TGTGCCAGCAGTTATTCAGGGACAGGACTCCCCTACGAGCAGTACTTC. The V and J genes are TRBV2 and TRBJ2-7, with 8 bases matching TRBD1. V was clipped by 5 bases and J by 2 bases; unmatched bases: 11. CDR1 is SNHLY and CDR2 is FYNNEI in the germline V gene. The CDR3 loop spans 16 amino acids. The full variable domain, its missing parts supplied by reference TRBV2 and TRBJ2-7, is EPEVTQTPSHQVTQMGQEVILRCVPISNHLYFYWYRQILGQKVEFLVSFYNNEISEKSEIFDDQFSVERPDGSNFTLKIRSTKLEDSAMYFCASSYSGTGLPYEQYFGPGTRLTVT.

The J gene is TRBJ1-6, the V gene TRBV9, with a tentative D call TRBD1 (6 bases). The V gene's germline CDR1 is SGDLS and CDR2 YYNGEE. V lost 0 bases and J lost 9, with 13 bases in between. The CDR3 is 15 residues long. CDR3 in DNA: TGTGCCAGCAGCGTAGAGGCAGGGGACGCTTCACCCCTCCACTTT. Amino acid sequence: CASSVEAGDASPLHF.